These 2 T cell receptor beta chains originate from one sample sequenced in a study of beta chain features in type 1 diabetes. The study reverse transcribed the entire isolated RNA, so it sequenced expressed TCRB transcripts. Measured with immunoSEQ multiplex PCR; TCRdb has only the in-frame clones, and not every one. The sample shows roughly 180,000 clones, about 12% of them seen only once. Sequencing was done on a sample of central memory CD4+ T cells from blood. The origin of the receptors is a woman younger than 35 in good health.

This clone has a handful of counts. This chain links TRBV5-1 with TRBJ2-5; D might be TRBD2 (6 bases). CDR1 and CDR2 (germline): SGHRS, YFSETQ. Trimming shortened V by 1 base and J by 3 bases, and 13 bases separated the two germline ends. This CDR3 is built from 15 residues. CDR3 DNA: TGCGCCAGCAGCTTGAATCGCAGGGAGGAAGAGACCCAGTACTTC. This codes for CASSLNRREEETQYF.

This clone was detected a few times. The gene calls are TRBV5-4 and TRBJ2-4; D perhaps matches TRBD2 (6 bases). CDR3 size: 14 residues. CDR1 is SGHNT, CDR2 YYREEE, per germline (reference sequence). V lost 2 bases to trimming and J lost 7 bases, with 13 bases between them. CDR3 bases: TGTGCCAGCAGCTTAGGAGGAAGCGGGAACATTCAGTACTTC. Its translation: CASSLGGSGNIQYF.